Listed here are 10 T cell receptor beta chains from one sample, sequenced in a study of beta chain features in type 1 diabetes. Overall study results and limits: In all four CD4+ subsets, TCRB CDR3 length was significantly, moderately reduced in type 1 diabetes.

Every bit of the isolated RNA underwent reverse transcription, so sequencing read expressed TCRB transcripts. Sequencing was performed with immunoSEQ multiplex PCR; in TCRdb, only in-frame clones are kept and a portion is missing. Here the sample spans 400,000 or so clones, about 12% being singletons. For these receptors, no antigen is known. The sample comprised naive CD4+ T cells from blood. These receptors all come from a woman aged 18-29 years with type 1 diabetes.

CDR3 loop: CASTRDGTQETQYF. CDR3 DNA sequence: TGTGCCTCTACGCGGGACGGAACCCAAGAGACCCAGTACTTC. The rearrangement uses TRBV30 and TRBJ2-5; TRBD2 might be the D (6 bases). Trimming pared 7 bases from V and 1 base from J, leaving 16 bases between. The CDR3 runs to 14 residues. CDR1 and CDR2 from the germline V gene are GTSNPN and SVGIG (reference sequence).

This clone was seen only a few times. Here the CDR3 reads CAWSIGPRRWTDTQYF. DNA for the CDR3: TGTGCCTGGAGTATCGGTCCTCGGCGGTGGACAGATACGCAGTATTTT. The chain couples TRBV30 to TRBJ2-3; D remains unclear. V lost 2 bases and J 3 bases, leaving 18 bases between the germline ends. Germline V CDR1 and CDR2: GTSNPN, SVGIG (reference sequence). The CDR3 length is 16 residues. Based on the CDR3 plus reference TRBV30 and TRBJ2-3, the full variable domain is SQTIHQWPATLVQPVGSPLSLECTVEGTSNPNLYWYRQAAGRGLQLLFYSVGIGQISSEVPQNLSASRPQDRQFILSSKKLLLSDSGFYLCAWSIGPRRWTDTQYFGPGTRLTVL.

V usage is TRBV13 and J usage is TRBJ2-7; 9 bases are shared with TRBD1. With 5 bases clipped from V and 7 bases from J, the junction kept 9 bases outside the gene matches. The germline gives CDR1 PRHDT, CDR2 FYEKMQ (reference sequence). The CDR3 length is 14 residues. CDR3 in amino acids: CASSIRDRVWEQYF. The CDR3 region has the DNA TGTGCCAGCAGCATCCGGGACAGGGTTTGGGAGCAGTACTTC.

The rearrangement joins TRBV9 to TRBJ2-7; no clear D. This CDR3 has 14 residues. V shed 0 bases and J shed 2 bases, with 9 bases lying between them. Germline CDR1 and CDR2: SGDLS and YYNGEE. CDR3 loop: CASSVDGGTYEQYF. For the CDR3, the DNA is TGTGCCAGCAGCGTAGACGGCGGCACCTACGAGCAGTACTTC.

This clone was observed a few times. This chain links TRBV7-9 with TRBJ2-1, with a possible D match to TRBD1 (6 bases). Germline CDR1 and CDR2: SEHNR and FQNEAQ (reference sequence). This CDR3 is built from 17 residues. Between the trimmed V and J ends, which lost 2 bases and 3 bases, there was a span of 17 bases. The CDR3 loop is CASSLSSVDSFYNEQFF. The CDR3 DNA is TGTGCCAGCAGCTTAAGTTCCGTGGACAGCTTCTACAATGAGCAGTTCTTC.

This clone was seen only a few times. The chain links TRBV21-1 to TRBJ1-2. TRBV21-1 is a known pseudogene. CDR3 length equals 13 residues. CDR3 protein: CASRSGVRYGYTF. CDR3 nucleotides: TGTGCCAGCAGGTCCGGGGTTCGCTATGGCTACACCTTC.

The table lists this clone with a few counts. The junction differs from germline at one of its ends, possibly a read error. This chain uses TRBV14 with TRBJ1-1; the D is unclear. Germline lookup yields CDR1 SGHDN and CDR2 FVKESK. The CDR3 consists of 13 residues. The CDR3 bases are TGTGCCAGCAGGCAAGCTAGGTGGACTGAAGCTTTCTTT. It codes for CASRQARWTEAFF.

This clone appeared a few times. The chain joins TRBV28 to TRBJ2-3; a weak D match, TRBD1 (6 bases). Trimming removed 6 bases at V and 2 bases at J, with 18 bases between. Germline loops: CDR1 MDHEN, CDR2 SYDVKM. CDR3 length: 16 residues. The DNA of the CDR3 is TGTGCCAGCAGCCCCAGGGGTCAGGGGCCCACAGATACGCAGTATTTT. Translation gives CASSPRGQGPTDTQYF.

This chain joins TRBV4-1 and TRBJ2-2, with D possibly matching TRBD1 (5 bases). The CDR3 is made up of 14 amino acids. Trimming shortened V by 3 bases and J by 5 bases, and 10 bases separated the two germline ends. Germline lookup yields CDR1 MGHRA and CDR2 YSYEKL. This CDR3 reads CASSQWGLTGELFF. DNA for the CDR3: TGCGCCAGCAGCCAGTGGGGCTTGACCGGGGAGCTGTTTTTT.

This clone was detected only a few times. This chain connects TRBV19 to TRBJ1-5; D ambiguous. The V end lost 2 bases, the J end lost 1 base, and 12 bases lay between the germline ends. CDR3 size: 16 residues. CDR1 and CDR2 (germline): LNHDA, SQIVND (reference sequence). DNA of the CDR3: TGTGCCAGTAGTATAAAGTGGGGAGCGAGCAATCAGCCCCAGCATTTT. Translating gives CASSIKWGASNQPQHF.